The 25 T cell receptor beta chains below come from one sample, sequenced in a study of blood T cell repertoires in COVID-19. The protocol was immunoSEQ multiplex PCR, while the TCRdb copy is restricted to in-frame clones and leaves out a portion. In the table there are 200,000 to 250,000 clones, approximately 86% of which are singletons. Input material: peripheral blood. Receptor source: a woman in her sixties or seventies with active or convalescent COVID-19.

This clone was found once. The rearrangement links TRBV3-1 (or the pseudogene TRBV3-2) to TRBJ1-5, with no clear D. The V gene's germline CDR1 is LGHDT and CDR2 YNNKEL (reference sequence). The CDR3 is 12 residues long. V dropped 1 base and J dropped 9 bases, with 7 bases sitting between them. The CDR3 loop is CASSQGQGPQHF. Here the CDR3 DNA reads TGTGCCAGCAGCCAAGGACAAGGGCCCCAGCATTTT.

The gene calls are TRBV6-5 and TRBJ2-3, with TRBD2 matching 8 bases. The CDR3 is made up of 15 amino acids. Germline assignment: CDR1 MNHEY and CDR2 SVGAGI. Unmatched junction bases numbered 8, after V lost 6 bases and J lost 3 bases. Here the CDR3 reads CASSLSTSGTDTQYF. In DNA, the CDR3 is TGTGCCAGCAGCCTTTCTACTAGCGGTACAGATACGCAGTATTTT.

The rearrangement uses TRBV29-1 and TRBJ1-1, with 12 nucleotides matching TRBD1. The germline gives CDR1 SQVTM, CDR2 ANQGSEA. Trimming took 6 bases from V and 4 from J; bases not matched to a gene: 9. CDR3 length: 15 residues. The CDR3 loop reads CSVPGDRGQSTEAFF. In DNA form, the CDR3 reads TGCAGCGTCCCAGGGGACAGGGGGCAGAGCACTGAAGCTTTCTTT.

This clone has just a few counts. The CDR3 region has the DNA TGCGCCAGCAGTGAGGCGGGGGGCTCCTACAATGAGCAGTTCTTC. It specifies CASSEAGGSYNEQFF. The chain joins TRBV10-1 to TRBJ2-1, with TRBD2 matching over 8 bases. Germline values: CDR1 WNHNN, CDR2 SYGVQD (reference sequence). V gave up 2 bases and J gave up 0 bases; unmatched junction bases: 0. The CDR3 length is 15 residues.

V usage is TRBV20-1 and J usage is TRBJ1-6, with 8 bases identical to TRBD1. J gave up 9 bases and V 3 bases, and 7 bases lay outside the gene matches. Per the germline V gene, CDR1 is DFQATT and CDR2 is SNEGSKA (reference sequence). CDR3 length: 14 residues. CDR3 sequence: CSASYQGASSPLHF. The CDR3 DNA reads TGCAGTGCTAGTTATCAGGGGGCAAGTTCACCCCTCCACTTT.

The chain recombines TRBV7-8 with TRBJ2-1, with 9 bases matching TRBD2. V dropped 5 bases and J dropped 8; count of bases not matched to a gene: 10. The CDR3 spans 15 residues. The germline CDR1 and CDR2 sequences are SGHVS and FQNEAQ. CDR3 DNA: TGTGCCAGCAGCCGGACTAGCGCCGGGGCGGATGAGCAGTTCTTC. This codes for CASSRTSAGADEQFF. The whole variable domain, filled in from reference TRBV7-8 and TRBJ2-1, reads GAGVSQSPRYKVAKRGQDVALRCDPISGHVSLFWYQQALGQGPEFLTYFQNEAQLDKSGLPSDRFFAERPEGSVSTLKIQRTQQEDSAVYLCASSRTSAGADEQFFGPGTRLTVL.

The chain recombines TRBV10-1 with TRBJ2-2, with no clear D. The CDR3 totals 15 residues. V lost 0 bases to trimming and J lost 1 base, with 6 bases between them. Germline V gene data show CDR1 as WNHNN and CDR2 as SYGVQD (reference sequence). The CDR3 reads CASSESRGNTGELFF. The CDR3 DNA sequence: TGCGCCAGCAGTGAGTCGAGAGGGAACACCGGGGAGCTGTTTTTT.

The CDR3 loop reads CASSIPHSGFRTGNGYTF. The CDR3 nucleotides read TGTGCCAGTAGTATTCCCCATAGTGGATTCCGGACAGGGAATGGCTACACCTTC. The rearrangement uses TRBV19 and TRBJ1-2; 8 nucleotides agree with TRBD1. Germline V lookup: CDR1 LNHDA, CDR2 SQIVND (reference sequence). V lost 3 bases to trimming and J lost 6 bases; unmatched junction nucleotides: 18. The CDR3 spans 18 residues.

The rearrangement joins TRBV4-3 to TRBJ2-7; maybe TRBD2 (7 bases). This CDR3 contains 15 residues. Looked up from germline, CDR1 is LGHNA and CDR2 is YSLEER. Deletions cut 1 base from V and 3 bases from J, with 13 bases between. CDR3 DNA sequence: TGCGCCAGCAGCCAAGGGCGCGGGGGCGACTACGAGCAGTACTTC. Its translation: CASSQGRGGDYEQYF.

V usage is TRBV11-3 and J usage is TRBJ2-3; 7 bases match TRBD2. Trimming at V came to 0 bases and at J to 5 bases, leaving 5 bases not matched to a gene. Germline V gives CDR1 SGHNT, CDR2 YENEEA. The CDR3 runs 15 residues. Here the CDR3 DNA reads TGTGCCAGCAGCTTAGACGGGGGGTCAGGAGATACGCAGTATTTT. It specifies CASSLDGGSGDTQYF.

V is TRBV12-5 and J is TRBJ1-2; 7 nucleotides align to TRBD1. Germline V gene lookup returns CDR1 LGHNT and CDR2 FRNRAP. J lost 5 bases, V lost 6 bases, and 3 bases had no gene match. The CDR3 has 12 residues. CDR3 loop: CASGVGQYGYTF. CDR3 nucleotide sequence: TGTGCTAGTGGGGTGGGACAGTATGGCTACACCTTC. Full variable domain (remainder filled in from reference TRBV12-5 and TRBJ1-2): DARVTQTPRHKVTEMGQEVTMRCQPILGHNTVFWYRQTMMQGLELLAYFRNRAPLDDSGMPKDRFSAEMPDATLATLKIQPSEPRDSAVYFCASGVGQYGYTFGSGTRLTVV.

This chain links TRBV6-2 or TRBV6-3 with TRBJ2-5; tentatively, D is TRBD2 (7 bases). The germline gives CDR1 MNHEY, CDR2 SVGEGT. This CDR3 is built from 14 residues. V gave up 2 bases and J gave up 4 bases, with 11 bases separating them. The CDR3 sequence is CASSYGGGLETQYF. In DNA, the CDR3 is TGTGCCAGCAGTTACGGGGGGGGGCTAGAGACCCAGTACTTC.

The gene calls are TRBV27 and TRBJ1-1; D remains unclear. Germline V gene lookup returns CDR1 MNHEY and CDR2 SMNVEV (reference sequence). This CDR3 is built from 13 residues. The germline V and J ends were trimmed by 3 bases and 1 base, with 6 bases remaining between them. CDR3 protein: CASSFRRNTEAFF. CDR3 nucleotides: TGTGCCAGCAGTTTTCGGAGGAACACTGAAGCTTTCTTT.

The chain uses TRBV5-1 and TRBJ1-2; D perhaps matches TRBD1 (6 bases). CDR1 and CDR2 (germline): SGHRS, YFSETQ. V was pared by 0 bases and J by 6 bases, with 9 bases between. CDR3 length: 13 amino acids. This CDR3 reads CASSLVGQNGYTF. CDR3 sequence (DNA): TGCGCCAGCAGCTTGGTAGGACAGAATGGCTACACCTTC.

This chain joins TRBV19 and TRBJ2-6, with 7 positions matching TRBD1. This CDR3 spans 21 amino acids. J was trimmed by 2 bases and V by 8 bases; bases with no gene match: 24. Germline V lookup: CDR1 LNHDA, CDR2 SQIVND (reference sequence). For the CDR3, the DNA is TGTGCCAGTCGTCCAGTCGGACGGTACAGGGGTGAAGTGACTGGGGCCAACGTCCTGACTTTC. This sequence encodes CASRPVGRYRGEVTGANVLTF.

The CDR3 DNA sequence: TGCGCCAGCAGCCAATCGGGGAGGAATCAGCCCCAGCATTTT. Protein product: CASSQSGRNQPQHF. The chain couples TRBV4-3 to TRBJ1-5; D not certain. The CDR3 is 14 residues long. Trimming removed 2 bases at V and 4 bases at J, with 9 bases between. The V gene's germline CDR1 is LGHNA and CDR2 YSLEER.

The chain couples TRBV19 to TRBJ1-2; D uncertain. Germline-derived CDR1 and CDR2 are LNHDA and SQIVND (reference sequence). The germline V and J ends were trimmed by 1 base and 8 bases, with 5 bases remaining between them. The CDR3 length is 11 residues. CDR3 in DNA: TGTGCCAGTAGTATAGGGCTGGGCTACACCTTC. Translating gives CASSIGLGYTF. Together with reference TRBV19 and TRBJ1-2, the CDR3 gives the full variable domain: DGGITQSPKYLFRKEGQNVTLSCEQNLNHDAMYWYRQDPGQGLRLIYYSQIVNDFQKGDIAEGYSVSREKKESFPLTVTSAQKNPTAFYLCASSIGLGYTFGSGTRLTVV.

The V call is TRBV5-1, the J call TRBJ2-7; 10 bases are shared with TRBD1. This CDR3 spans 15 amino acids. V shed 4 bases and J 5 bases; nucleotides not matched to a gene: 9. CDR1 is SGHRS and CDR2 is YFSETQ in the germline V gene. The CDR3 here is CASSAPGQGKNEQYF. The CDR3 nucleotides read TGCGCCAGCAGCGCTCCGGGACAGGGGAAGAACGAGCAGTACTTC. The full variable domain, its missing parts supplied by reference TRBV5-1 and TRBJ2-7, is KAGVTQTPRYLIKTRGQQVTLSCSPISGHRSVSWYQQTPGQGLQFLFEYFSETQRNKGNFPGRFSGRQFSNSRSEMNVSTLELGDSALYLCASSAPGQGKNEQYFGPGTRLTVT.

As concerns this clone: Other DNA sequences from this sample encode an identical CDR3 as well. The chain recombines TRBV9 with TRBJ1-2; unclear D gene. V was shortened by 0 bases and J by 2 bases, with 8 bases between the two germline ends. The CDR3 spans 14 residues. CDR1 SGDLS and CDR2 YYNGEE come from the germline V gene. The CDR3: CASSVATGNYGYTF. The CDR3 DNA sequence: TGTGCCAGCAGCGTAGCTACGGGGAACTATGGCTACACCTTC.

Here the CDR3 DNA reads TGTGCCAGCAGTCCCGCCGAGCGCACCGGGGAGCTGTTTTTT. Amino acids: CASSPAERTGELFF. The rearrangement uses TRBV6-6 and TRBJ2-2; D not certain. The V gene's germline CDR1 is MNHNY and CDR2 SVGAGI (reference sequence). The CDR3 has 14 amino acids. V was shortened by 5 bases and J by 4 bases, with 11 bases between the two germline ends.

CDR3 bases: TGTGCCAGCACCGGGGGTCAGTGGGGAAAATACACAGATACGCAGTATTTT. It translates to CASTGGQWGKYTDTQYF. The V and J genes are TRBV5-4 and TRBJ2-3; tentatively, D is TRBD2 (6 bases). The CDR3 sequence is 17 residues long. V dropped 6 bases and J dropped 2 bases, with 22 bases sitting between them. Germline loops: CDR1 SGHNT, CDR2 YYREEE (reference sequence). Filled out from reference TRBV5-4 and TRBJ2-3, the complete variable domain reads ETGVTQSPTHLIKTRGQQVTLRCSSQSGHNTVSWYQQALGQGPQFIFQYYREEENGRGNFPPRFSGLQFPNYSSELNVNALELDDSALYLCASTGGQWGKYTDTQYFGPGTRLTVL.

The chain joins TRBV28 to TRBJ1-1; D is possibly TRBD1 (6 bases). The germline CDR1 and CDR2 sequences are MDHEN and SYDVKM. The CDR3 has 15 residues. Trimming removed 4 bases at V and 3 bases at J, with 15 bases between. CDR3 bases: TGTGCCAGCAGTTCGGGGGGGCAAGGGCACACTGAAGCTTTCTTT. The encoded protein is CASSSGGQGHTEAFF. Full variable domain (missing parts from reference TRBV28 and TRBJ1-1): DVKVTQSSRYLVKRTGEKVFLECVQDMDHENMFWYRQDPGLGLRLIYFSYDVKMKEKGDIPEGYSVSREKKERFSLILESASTNQTSMYLCASSSGGQGHTEAFFGQGTRLTVV.

V gene TRBV3-1 (or the pseudogene TRBV3-2) combines with J gene TRBJ1-4; 10 bases are shared with TRBD1. The CDR3 consists of 14 residues. The germline gives CDR1 LGHDT, CDR2 YNNKEL (reference sequence). J gave up 8 bases and V 3 bases, and 3 bases lay outside the gene matches. CDR3 residues: CASSQGQGLEKLFF. Here the CDR3 DNA reads TGTGCCAGCAGCCAGGGACAGGGGCTGGAAAAACTGTTTTTT.

The chain employs TRBV27 and TRBJ1-5, with 9 bases matching TRBD1. With 3 bases clipped from V and 2 bases from J, the junction kept 2 bases outside the gene matches. The germline gives CDR1 MNHEY, CDR2 SMNVEV (reference sequence). The CDR3 sequence is 15 residues long. The CDR3 coding sequence is TGTGCCAGCAGTTTGGGACAGGGAGGCAATCAGCCCCAGCATTTT. It codes for CASSLGQGGNQPQHF.

This clone was seen only once. The chain recombines TRBV6-2 or TRBV6-3 with TRBJ1-2, with 7 bases identical to TRBD1. CDR3 length: 14 amino acids. V shed 4 bases and J 3 bases; nucleotides not matched to a gene: 5. CDR1 MNHEY and CDR2 SVGEGT come from the germline V gene. CDR3 region: CASSWGQPDYGYTF. The CDR3 coding sequence is TGTGCCAGCAGTTGGGGACAGCCAGACTATGGCTACACCTTC.